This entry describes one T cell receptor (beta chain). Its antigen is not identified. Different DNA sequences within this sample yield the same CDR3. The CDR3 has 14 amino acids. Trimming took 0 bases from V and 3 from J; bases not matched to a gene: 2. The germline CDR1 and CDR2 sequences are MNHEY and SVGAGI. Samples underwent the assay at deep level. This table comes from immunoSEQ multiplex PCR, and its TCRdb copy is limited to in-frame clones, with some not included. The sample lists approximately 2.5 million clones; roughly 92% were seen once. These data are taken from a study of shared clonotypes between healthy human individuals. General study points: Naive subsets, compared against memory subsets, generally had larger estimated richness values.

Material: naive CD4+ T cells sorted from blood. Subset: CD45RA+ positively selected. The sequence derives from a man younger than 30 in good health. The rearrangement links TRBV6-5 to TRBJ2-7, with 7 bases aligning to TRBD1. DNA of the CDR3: TGTGCCAGCAGTTACTCGGACAGGAGCTACGAGCAGTACTTC. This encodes CASSYSDRSYEQYF.